This T cell receptor beta chain was obtained from a study of blood T cell repertoires in COVID-19. Study context: The cDNA or gDNA used as material had been derived from T cells, B-cell-depleted T cells, or PBMCs.

Cohorts were assigned according to the clinical history that participants reported. This CDR3 comprises 13 residues. Germline lookup yields CDR1 LGHDT and CDR2 YNNKEL (reference sequence). The trim removed 6 bases at V and 8 bases at J, leaving 6 bases unmatched. Using immunoSEQ multiplex PCR, the repertoire was profiled, and TCRdb retains in-frame clones only, with some absent. The table includes 210,000 or so clones, about four fifths detected once. The chain is built from TRBV3-1 (or the pseudogene TRBV3-2) and TRBJ1-2; 10 bases align to TRBD1. The sample was PBMCs or T cells enriched from blood (not recorded which). This receptor was obtained from a woman in her fifties or sixties with acute COVID-19. The CDR3 bases are TGTGCCAGCAGGACAGGGGGCGCCGGCGGCTACACCTTC. Translation gives CASRTGGAGGYTF.